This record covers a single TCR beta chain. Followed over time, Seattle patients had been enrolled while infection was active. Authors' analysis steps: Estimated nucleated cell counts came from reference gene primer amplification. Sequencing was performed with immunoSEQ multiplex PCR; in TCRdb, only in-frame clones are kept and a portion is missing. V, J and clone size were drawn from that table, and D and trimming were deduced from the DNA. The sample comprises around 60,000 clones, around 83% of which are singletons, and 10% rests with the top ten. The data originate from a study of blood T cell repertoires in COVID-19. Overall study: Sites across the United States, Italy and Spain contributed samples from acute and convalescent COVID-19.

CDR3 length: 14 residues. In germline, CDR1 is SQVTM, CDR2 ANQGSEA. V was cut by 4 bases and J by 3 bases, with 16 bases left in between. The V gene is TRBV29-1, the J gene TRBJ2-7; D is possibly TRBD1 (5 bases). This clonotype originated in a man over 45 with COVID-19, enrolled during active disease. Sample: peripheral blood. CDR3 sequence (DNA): TGCAGCGTTGTCCCCCAGGGTGGATTCTACGAGCAGTACTTC. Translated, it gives CSVVPQGGFYEQYF.